In its sample, the clone carrying this TCR beta chain was seen once. Its antigen is as yet unknown. The data originate from a study of T-cell memory formation after mild COVID-19. Study-level information: There were largely donor-specific TCR clusters. Findings and caveats of the study: Pre-infection memory carried some responding clones, suggesting that cross-reactive memory joined. Contracting clones from day 15 to 85 had balanced CD4/CD8; later expanders favoured CD4+. Second-wave clones that peaked on day 37 lacked confirmed SARS-CoV-2 specificity.

Trimming stripped 3 bases from V and 8 bases from J, with 10 bases between. CDR3 length equals 11 residues. Looked up from germline, CDR1 is DFQATT and CDR2 is SNEGSKA (reference sequence). Each CDR3 protein is one row after TCRdb ran MiXCR on the 5' RACE reads. The table lists approximately 260,000 distinct CDR3 sequences, roughly 18% of them singletons, with about 21% in the top ten. V usage is TRBV20-1 and J usage is TRBJ1-1; TRBD1 is a possible D gene (5 bases). Sequencing input: PBMCs or a T cell subset sorted from them (not recorded which). The sequence came from a man in his late teens or twenties who had mild COVID-19 (a few samples of this study predate the infection). Cell type and time point are not known. As DNA, the CDR3 is TGCAGTGCTAGTCCCGGGGCCGAAGCTTTCTTT. Protein product: CSASPGAEAFF.